The rows below give T cell receptor beta chains drawn from one sample of a study of OX40 agonist ivuxolimab in advanced cancers. Measured with immunoSEQ multiplex PCR; TCRdb has only the in-frame clones, and not every one. Seen here are 30,000 to 40,000 clones, approximately 80% observed once, and the top ten hold about 14%. The sample in question was CD4+ or CD8+ T cells sorted from blood, obtained in a trial of the OX40 agonist ivuxolimab. The source of these receptors is an adult with an advanced solid tumor such as melanoma, head and neck, liver or kidney cancer. The CDR3 runs from the conserved cysteine through the conserved F or W. A D gene is named only where the DNA matches it firmly. Expanded clones are given a class, and other clones once, few, many or no size at all.

V gene,clone size,J gene,D gene,CDR3 protein,CDR3 DNA
TRBV7-9,NA,TRBJ2-7,NA,CASSLRQGYEQYF,TGTGCCAGCAGCTTAAGGCAGGGTTACGAGCAGTACTTC
TRBV6-5,once,TRBJ1-3,TRBD1,CASSNRGGNTIYF,TGTGCCAGCAGCAACAGGGGCGGAAACACCATATATTTT
TRBV7-9,NA,TRBJ2-3,NA,CASSLTGGGTDTQYF,TGTGCCAGCAGCTTAACGGGGGGCGGCACAGATACGCAGTATTTT
TRBV5-4,NA,TRBJ2-5,TRBD2,CASSLAREEKETQYF,TGTGCCAGCAGCTTAGCGCGGGAGGAAAAAGAGACCCAGTACTTC
TRBV7-2,NA,TRBJ2-1,TRBD2,CASSFGLAGVSSYNEQFF,TGTGCCAGCAGCTTCGGACTAGCGGGGGTGAGCTCCTACAATGAGCAGTTCTTC
TRBV5-1,NA,TRBJ2-5,NA,CASSPLAPQETQYF,TGCGCCAGCAGTCCCCTAGCGCCCCAAGAGACCCAGTACTTC
TRBV7-3,once,TRBJ2-2,NA,CASSPSGGTNTGELFF,TGTGCCAGCAGCCCCTCGGGCGGGACGAACACCGGGGAGCTGTTTTTT
TRBV4-1,once,TRBJ1-3,TRBD1,CASSQDRGQGSGNTIYF,TGCGCCAGCAGCCAAGATCGGGGACAGGGCTCTGGAAACACCATATATTTT
TRBV27,once,TRBJ1-3,NA,CASSSRATGNTIYF,TGTGCCAGCAGTTCCCGGGCTACTGGAAACACCATATATTTT
TRBV5-1,NA,TRBJ1-1,NA,CASSWEDPNTEAFF,TGCGCCAGCAGCTGGGAAGACCCCAACACTGAAGCTTTCTTT
TRBV6-5,NA,TRBJ1-1,NA,CASSLTGLRGEAFF,TGTGCCAGCAGCTTAACAGGGCTCAGGGGTGAAGCTTTCTTT
TRBV11-1,NA,TRBJ2-7,NA,CASSLLASYEQYF,TGTGCCAGCAGCCTACTAGCTTCCTACGAGCAGTACTTC
TRBV11-2,NA,TRBJ1-2,NA,CASSPGPSSYGYTF,TGTGCCAGCAGCCCCGGGCCATCTTCCTATGGCTACACCTTC
TRBV7-9,NA,TRBJ1-2,NA,CATLHGAAGYTF,TGTGCCACCTTACACGGTGCCGCGGGCTACACCTTC
TRBV7-8,NA,TRBJ1-5,NA,CASSLRGRRDNQPQHF,TGTGCCAGCAGCTTAAGGGGAAGGAGGGACAATCAGCCCCAGCATTTT
TRBV5-1,NA,TRBJ2-2,TRBD2,CASRDPGLAGNTGELFF,TGCGCCAGCAGGGATCCGGGACTAGCGGGAAACACCGGGGAGCTGTTTTTT
TRBV27,NA,TRBJ2-7,NA,CASSGANPPYEQYF,TGTGCCAGCAGTGGGGCAAACCCCCCCTACGAGCAGTACTTC
TRBV7-9,NA,TRBJ2-3,NA,CASRGSDTQYF,TGTGCCAGTCGAGGGTCAGATACGCAGTATTTT
TRBV7-6,NA,TRBJ2-5,NA,CASSPLGGGETQYF,TGTGCCAGCAGCCCCTTAGGTGGTGGGGAGACCCAGTACTTC
TRBV6-9,NA,TRBJ2-7,TRBD1,CASSYAPRGEQYF,TGTGCCAGCAGTTACGCTCCCAGGGGGGAGCAGTACTTC
TRBV7-6,NA,TRBJ2-7,NA,CASSLTTVGEQYF,TGTGCCAGCAGCTTAACGACAGTTGGCGAGCAGTACTTC
TRBV7-8,NA,TRBJ2-7,TRBD1,CASSDRDRGLYEQYF,TGTGCCAGCAGCGACCGGGACAGGGGTTTATACGAGCAGTACTTC
TRBV15,NA,TRBJ2-7,NA,CATTRGGGRDEQYF,TGTGCCACCACCAGAGGGGGGGGCAGGGACGAGCAGTACTTC
TRBV10-3,few,TRBJ1-1,NA,CAITREGVNTEAFF,TGTGCCATCACGCGGGAAGGGGTTAACACTGAAGCTTTCTTT
TRBV2,NA,TRBJ2-7,NA,CASSPEGVTPLEQYF,TGTGCCAGCAGCCCGGAGGGGGTGACCCCCCTTGAGCAGTACTTC
TRBV9,NA,TRBJ1-3,NA,CASSVRGEAGNTIYF,TGTGCCAGCAGCGTGAGGGGAGAGGCTGGAAACACCATATATTTT
TRBV7-2,NA,TRBJ1-3,NA,CASSQRYSSSGNTIYF,TGTGCCAGCAGTCAGAGATACTCCTCCTCTGGAAACACCATATATTTT
TRBV7-7,NA,TRBJ1-5,TRBD1,CASSSKDRGNQPQHF,TGTGCCAGCAGCTCGAAGGACAGGGGCAATCAGCCCCAGCATTTT
TRBV28,few,TRBJ1-1,NA,CASIPPGGQRAFF,TGTGCCAGCATCCCCCCTGGAGGCCAGAGAGCTTTCTTT
TRBV19,NA,TRBJ1-2,NA,CASKLLTNDAGYTF,TGTGCCAGTAAATTGCTCACCAACGATGCGGGCTACACCTTC
TRBV7-3,NA,TRBJ1-1,TRBD1,CASSLNAGGEAFF,TGTGCCAGCAGCTTAAACGCAGGGGGGGAAGCTTTCTTT
TRBV6-5,NA,TRBJ1-5,TRBD1,CASSSGQVNQPQHF,TGTGCCAGCAGCTCGGGACAGGTCAATCAGCCCCAGCATTTT
TRBV6-1,NA,TRBJ1-2,NA,CASSDRQSFYGYTF,TGTGCCAGCAGTGACCGACAGTCTTTCTATGGCTACACCTTC
TRBV5-1,NA,TRBJ2-1,NA,CASSPPGHRAIVNEQFF,TGCGCCAGCAGCCCTCCCGGGCATAGAGCAATAGTCAATGAGCAGTTCTTC
TRBV14,few,TRBJ2-1,TRBD2,CASSQVTGGYNEQFF,TGTGCCAGCAGCCAAGTAACGGGGGGGTACAATGAGCAGTTCTTC
TRBV28,NA,TRBJ2-7,NA,CASTQGGTYEQYF,TGTGCCAGCACCCAGGGGGGGACCTACGAGCAGTACTTC
TRBV18,NA,TRBJ2-3,TRBD2,CASSPPGLAAHTDTQYF,TGTGCCAGCTCACCTCCGGGACTAGCGGCCCACACAGATACGCAGTATTTT
TRBV18,NA,TRBJ2-1,TRBD1,CASSRQGHEQFF,TGTGCCAGCTCACGACAGGGGCATGAGCAGTTCTTC
TRBV6-5,NA,TRBJ2-5,NA,CASSYSLGETQYF,TGTGCCAGCAGTTACTCGTTGGGAGAGACCCAGTACTTC